This TCR beta chain was observed in a study of T cells in Graves' hyperthyroidism and ophthalmopathy. Whole-study results and caveats: Patients with ophthalmopathy were separated from those with stable hyperthyroidism by a 13 V-J model.

Absence of ophthalmopathy progression within 18 months defined stable Graves' hyperthyroidism. For the diagnoses, clinical symptoms, serum thyroxine and TRAb, thyroid ultrasound and orbital computed tomography were used. The PBMCs had their origin in roughly 9.8 ml of fresh peripheral blood. As concerns this clonotype: Its matching antigen is unknown.

V shed 1 base and J shed 0 bases, with 10 bases lying between them. The CDR3 runs 15 residues. The V gene's germline CDR1 is SGHDT and CDR2 YYEEEE. TCR beta CDR3 sequences were amplified from RNA transcripts. TCR CDR3 regions were first amplified by RT-PCR with HTBI primers. Each CDR3 protein gets one entry after TCRdb re-called the multiplex PCR reads with MiXCR. The sample carries more than 500,000 distinct CDR3 sequences, about 17% recorded once. This TCR was recovered from a woman in her 30s with Graves' hyperthyroidism. The genes are TRBV5-6 and TRBJ1-2; tentatively, D is TRBD1 (6 bases). Sequencing was carried out using blood. This chain's CDR3 is CASSLLGGSNYGYTF. The DNA for the CDR3 is TGTGCCAGCAGCTTGCTTGGGGGCTCTAACTATGGCTACACCTTC.